The 23 T cell receptor beta chains listed next were all sequenced from one sample in a study of early T cells in non-severe SARS-CoV-2 infection. MiXCR, run by TCRdb on the 5' RACE reads, gives a single entry per CDR3 protein. The top ten hold approximately 7.5% of the sample, which has about 86,000 distinct CDR3 sequences, 13% to 15% seen once. The sequencing input was whole blood. These receptors all stem from an adult who was a healthcare worker with PCR-confirmed SARS-CoV-2 infection or an uninfected control (not recorded which).

This clonotype was found a few times. J is TRBJ1-6 and V is TRBV6-6; D remains unclear. The germline CDR1 and CDR2 sequences are MNHNY and SVGAGI (reference sequence). V lost 7 bases and J lost 7, with 5 bases in between. This CDR3 is 11 amino acids long. CDR3 sequence: CASTTNSPLHF. The CDR3 DNA sequence: TGTGCCAGCACGACAAATTCACCCCTCCACTTT.

This clonotype was seen a few times. This chain joins TRBV9 and TRBJ2-2; no firm D call. Per germline, CDR1 SGDLS and CDR2 YYNGEE. The CDR3 spans 14 residues. With 2 bases removed from V and 1 base from J, the gap between germline ends came to 6 bases. The CDR3 bases are TGTGCCAGCAGCGTCAACGTGAACACCGGGGAGCTGTTTTTT. Protein: CASSVNVNTGELFF.

The chain is built from TRBV5-1 and TRBJ1-1, with a weak D call TRBD1 (5 bases). Deletions cut 5 bases from V and 5 bases from J, with 10 bases between. The germline V gene has CDR1 SGHRS and CDR2 YFSETQ. The CDR3 totals 12 residues. CDR3 protein: CASRFGTTEAFF. The CDR3, as DNA: TGCGCCAGCAGGTTCGGGACTACTGAAGCTTTCTTT.

This clonotype was seen a few times. J is TRBJ1-2 and V is TRBV2, with D maybe TRBD1 (6 bases). Trimming removed 8 bases at V and 6 bases at J, with 13 bases between. The CDR3 contains 12 residues. Germline V gene sequence: CDR1 SNHLY, CDR2 FYNNEI. CDR3 bases: TGTGCCAGCCAAGGGACACAGGATGGCTACACCTTC. This translates into CASQGTQDGYTF.

The sample holds many counts of this clonotype. V gene TRBV9 combines with J gene TRBJ2-7, with 10 bases matching TRBD2. Germline V CDR1 and CDR2: SGDLS, YYNGEE. V lost 3 bases, J lost 5 bases, and 11 bases stayed unmatched. The CDR3 runs 16 residues. CDR3 sequence reads: CASSAMEREGFDEQYF. CDR3 in DNA: TGTGCCAGCAGCGCTATGGAGCGGGAGGGCTTCGACGAGCAGTACTTC.

In its sample, this clonotype was seen a few times. The V gene is TRBV3-1, the J gene TRBJ2-1; perhaps TRBD1 as D (5 bases). CDR3 length: 13 amino acids. Trimming left V 5 bases short and J 4 bases short, with 9 bases between. Germline-derived CDR1 and CDR2 are LGHDT and YNNKEL (reference sequence). CDR3 protein: CASSDQGYNEQFF. As DNA, the CDR3 is TGTGCCAGCAGCGACCAGGGATACAATGAGCAGTTCTTC.

Concerning this clonotype: Germline is not matched at one junction end, which may reflect a read error. The CDR3 spells CASSPPGEGNELFF. In DNA, the CDR3 is TGTGCCAGCAGTCCACCGGGAGAGGGGAATGAGCTGTTCTTC. The V and J genes are TRBV12-3 or TRBV12-4 and TRBJ2-1; D might be TRBD2 (6 bases). The CDR3 runs to 14 residues.

A word on this clonotype: One end of the junction varies from germline; a read error may be responsible. The chain has TRBV2 and TRBJ2-1; D is possibly TRBD1 or TRBD2 (5 bases each). Germline CDR1 reads SNHLY; CDR2 reads FYNNEI. This CDR3 has 13 amino acids. CDR3 nucleotide sequence: TGTGCGAGCAGGGTGGGACCTCTCCATGAGCAGTTCTTC. Translating gives CASRVGPLHEQFF.

V is TRBV4-1 and J is TRBJ1-2; D may be TRBD1 (5 bases). Trimming took off 1 base at V and 8 bases at J, with 14 bases between the two ends. This CDR3 contains 14 residues. The germline gives CDR1 MGHRA, CDR2 YSYEKL. Here the CDR3 DNA reads TGCGCCAGCAGCCAAGCTCAGCGGGACGAGGGCTACACCTTC. This codes for CASSQAQRDEGYTF.

In its sample, this clonotype was seen a few times. The chain links TRBV29-1 to TRBJ2-5, with no clear D. The V end was cut by 4 bases, the J end by 2 bases, with 8 bases between. CDR3 length equals 12 residues. Germline V gene sequence: CDR1 SQVTM, CDR2 ANQGSEA. CDR3 coding DNA: TGCAGCGTTGTAATGGGGCAAGAGACCCAGTACTTC. Protein sequence: CSVVMGQETQYF.

This clonotype occurred many times. The chain recombines TRBV5-1 with TRBJ1-4; 7 bases agree with TRBD1. The germline gives CDR1 SGHRS, CDR2 YFSETQ. The CDR3 extends over 14 amino acids. Trimming at V came to 1 base and at J to 11 bases, leaving 8 bases not matched to a gene. The CDR3 DNA follows: TGCGCCAGCAGCTTGCAGGGGGAGGATACGAAACTGTTTTTT. Protein product: CASSLQGEDTKLFF.

This clonotype was counted many times. The rearrangement links TRBV19 to TRBJ1-5; no clear D gene. The V end lost 1 base, the J end lost 7 bases, and 17 bases lay between the germline ends. Germline CDR1 reads LNHDA; CDR2 reads SQIVND (reference sequence). The CDR3 runs to 16 residues. This CDR3 is CASSIGVRDGGQPQHF. The DNA of the CDR3 is TGTGCCAGTAGTATAGGGGTAAGGGATGGCGGCCAGCCCCAGCATTTT.

This clonotype showed up just a few times. For the CDR3, the DNA is TGTGCCAGCAGTGATCCAGCGGGAGAGGCAGATACGCAGTATTTT. Encoded protein: CASSDPAGEADTQYF. The chain carries TRBV6-6 and TRBJ2-3, with TRBD2 identical over 8 bases. The CDR3 length is 15 residues. V trimming: 5 bases; J trimming: 4 bases; junction bases outside the gene matches: 8. The germline gives CDR1 MNHNY, CDR2 SVGAGI (reference sequence).

Only a few counts were recorded for this clonotype. This sequence joins TRBV29-1 and TRBJ2-1; TRBD2 agrees at 7 bases. The trim removed 3 bases at V and 15 bases at J, leaving 8 bases unmatched. CDR3 size: 11 residues. From germline, CDR1 is SQVTM and CDR2 ANQGSEA. Here the CDR3 reads CSVERRELRFF. The DNA of the CDR3 is TGCAGCGTTGAGAGGCGGGAGCTCCGGTTCTTC.

The rearrangement uses TRBV12-3 or TRBV12-4 and TRBJ1-1; 7 bases align to TRBD1. This CDR3 contains 13 residues. V was pared by 2 bases and J by 8 bases, with 5 bases of the junction left unmatched. This CDR3 reads CASSLYWDSEAFF. The CDR3 DNA reads TGTGCCAGCAGTTTATATTGGGACAGCGAAGCTTTCTTT.

A few counts support this clonotype. J is TRBJ2-3 and V is TRBV7-6; D is uncertain. The length of the CDR3 is 14 residues. CDR1 and CDR2 (germline): SGHVS, FNYEAQ. V lost 4 bases to trimming and J lost 6 bases, with 14 bases between them. The CDR3 sequence: CASSSPVRADTQYF. The CDR3, as DNA: TGTGCCAGCAGCTCCCCGGTCCGGGCGGATACGCAGTATTTT. The full variable domain, with the rest looked up from reference TRBV7-6 and TRBJ2-3, is GAGVSQSPRYKVTKRGQDVALRCDPISGHVSLYWYRQALGQGPEFLTYFNYEAQQDKSGLPNDRFSAERPEGSISTLTIQRTEQRDSAMYRCASSSPVRADTQYFGPGTRLTVL.

V and J are TRBV29-1 and TRBJ2-7, with 14 bases that match TRBD2. The CDR3 has 16 amino acids. Germline V gives CDR1 SQVTM, CDR2 ANQGSEA. V trimming: 4 bases; J trimming: 3 bases; junction bases outside the gene matches: 8. CDR3 protein: CSVVPTSGRADYEQYF. The CDR3 coding sequence is TGCAGCGTTGTCCCGACTAGCGGGAGGGCCGACTACGAGCAGTACTTC.

The chain combines TRBV28 with TRBJ1-1; D is uncertain. V was shortened by 3 bases and J by 7 bases, with 9 bases between the two germline ends. Germline V CDR1 and CDR2: MDHEN, SYDVKM. This CDR3 comprises 12 residues. CDR3 protein: CASSFEPREAFF. As DNA, the CDR3 is TGTGCCAGCAGTTTCGAGCCGCGTGAAGCTTTCTTT.

This clonotype was observed a single time. This chain uses TRBV2 with TRBJ2-1, with a possible D match to TRBD1 (7 bases). With 2 bases removed from V and 7 bases from J, the gap between germline ends came to 15 bases. This CDR3 contains 15 residues. Germline CDR1 SNHLY, CDR2 FYNNEI. CDR3 DNA sequence: TGTGCCAGCAGTGAAATGCGGGACAGCTCTAATGAGCAGTTCTTC. It yields the protein CASSEMRDSSNEQFF.

The V and J genes are TRBV4-1 and TRBJ2-5; D unclear. V gave up 0 bases and J gave up 2 bases, with 10 bases separating them. The germline V gene has CDR1 MGHRA and CDR2 YSYEKL. The length of the CDR3 is 15 residues. The CDR3 protein is CASSQDRAEQETQYF. The DNA for the CDR3 is TGCGCCAGCAGCCAAGATAGAGCAGAGCAAGAGACCCAGTACTTC.

The chain couples TRBV12-3 or TRBV12-4 to TRBJ1-1; a weak D match, TRBD1 (6 bases). The CDR3 extends over 14 amino acids. Trimming pared 5 bases from V and 5 bases from J, leaving 15 bases between. CDR3 amino acids: CASSTIQGSTEAFF. The CDR3 DNA reads TGTGCCAGCAGTACGATACAGGGTTCTACTGAAGCTTTCTTT.

With regard to this clonotype: The junction differs from germline at one of its ends, possibly a read error. Here the CDR3 reads CASSRLAVGTDTQYF. CDR3 coding DNA: TGTGCCAGCTCCCGCCTAGCGGTAGGCACGGATACGCAGTATTTT. The chain uses TRBV6-4 and TRBJ2-3; 7 positions agree with TRBD2. In germline, CDR1 is MRHNA, CDR2 SNTAGT. The CDR3 spans 15 residues.

The chain carries TRBV20-1 and TRBJ1-1; D is ambiguous. This CDR3 has 12 residues. Germline V gene data show CDR1 as DFQATT and CDR2 as SNEGSKA (reference sequence). The V and J ends lost 3 bases and 3 bases respectively, with 8 bases between them. In DNA form, the CDR3 reads TGCAGTGCTAGTCGGCGTGACACTGAAGCTTTCTTT. Amino acids: CSASRRDTEAFF.